Listed below are T cell receptor beta chains from one sample, sequenced in a study of CD4 T cells in relation to SARS-CoV-2 and coronaviruses. Antigens for these TCRs are unknown. The protocol was immunoSEQ multiplex PCR, while the TCRdb copy is restricted to in-frame clones and leaves out a portion. The sample shows about 26,000 clones, around 76% of them seen only once. Sequences were obtained from CD4+ T cells from PBMCs, cultured in vitro. These receptor sequences come from a human donor in good health. CDR3s include the opening cysteine and the closing phenylalanine or tryptophan. D genes are given only for firm matches. A clone size is listed for some rows: how often the clone was seen (once, few, many), or a class if it is expanded.

V gene	D gene	CDR3 length	clone size	J gene	CDR3 protein	CDR3 DNA
TRBV5-1	TRBD1	17	NA	TRBJ1-1	CASSPWTGASVLTEAFF	TGCGCCAGCAGCCCCTGGACAGGGGCCTCTGTGTTGACTGAAGCTTTCTTT
TRBV14	NA	14	NA	TRBJ1-2	CASSPGAGWYGYTF	TGTGCCAGCAGCCCAGGGGCGGGTTGGTATGGCTACACCTTC
TRBV5-1	TRBD2	16	NA	TRBJ2-5	CASSPRTSGGEETQYF	TGCGCCAGCAGCCCCCGGACTAGCGGGGGGGAAGAGACCCAGTACTTC
TRBV9	TRBD1	15	NA	TRBJ1-3	CASSRTTGEGNTIYF	TGTGCCAGCAGCAGAACGACAGGGGAGGGAAACACCATATATTTT
TRBV6-4	NA	15	once	TRBJ2-3	CASSVREAGPDTQYF	TGTGCCAGCAGTGTGAGGGAGGCCGGGCCAGATACGCAGTATTTT
TRBV6-6	TRBD2	13	NA	TRBJ2-7	CASRAGTSDEQYF	TGTGCCAGCAGGGCAGGGACTAGCGACGAGCAGTACTTC
TRBV19	NA	14	few	TRBJ1-1	CASKARLSDTEAFF	TGTGCCAGTAAGGCAAGGTTATCCGACACTGAAGCTTTCTTT
TRBV4-3	TRBD1	18	NA	TRBJ1-1	CASSQDIYRGYDPTEAFF	TGCGCCAGCAGCCAAGATATTTACAGGGGATATGATCCCACTGAAGCTTTCTTT
TRBV7-2	NA	14	once	TRBJ2-7	CASSLSGVSYEQYF	TGTGCCAGCAGCTTATCAGGGGTATCCTACGAGCAGTACTTC
TRBV18	NA	15	NA	TRBJ2-7	CASSPYSAGSYEQYF	TGTGCCAGCTCACCATACTCGGCGGGGTCCTACGAGCAGTACTTC
TRBV12-3/TRBV12-4	NA	9	NA	TRBJ2-7	CASYYEQYF	TGTGCCAGCTACTACGAGCAGTACTTC
TRBV13	TRBD2	19	NA	TRBJ2-1	CASSLAPPRLAGAWNEQFF	TGTGCCAGCAGCTTAGCCCCCCCGAGACTAGCGGGAGCATGGAATGAGCAGTTCTTC
TRBV29-1	TRBD1	14	NA	TRBJ2-7	CSVTPGQASYEQYF	TGCAGCGTTACCCCGGGACAGGCTTCCTACGAGCAGTACTTC
TRBV5-1	NA	16	NA	TRBJ2-1	CASSWGPTSSAGEQFF	TGCGCCAGCAGCTGGGGCCCGACCTCCTCGGCGGGTGAGCAGTTCTTC
TRBV3-1/TRBV3-2	NA	14	NA	TRBJ1-5	CASSQGRAGQPQHF	TGTGCCAGCAGCCAAGGCAGGGCCGGTCAGCCCCAGCATTTT
TRBV7-2	TRBD1	15	NA	TRBJ2-7	CASSLGTGDLYEQYF	TGTGCCAGCAGCTTGGGGACAGGGGACCTCTACGAGCAGTACTTC
TRBV5-1	NA	16	NA	TRBJ2-2	CASSLGVRGATGELFF	TGCGCCAGCAGCTTGGGTGTTCGGGGGGCGACCGGGGAGCTGTTTTTT
TRBV7-2	NA	17	NA	TRBJ1-2	CASSLAEGQVGDYGYTF	TGTGCCAGCAGCTTAGCCGAGGGGCAGGTGGGGGACTATGGCTACACCTTC
TRBV4-3	TRBD1	14	NA	TRBJ2-7	CASSQLLDRAEQYF	TGCGCCAGCAGCCAACTACTGGACAGGGCGGAGCAGTACTTC
TRBV3-1/TRBV3-2	TRBD1	16	NA	TRBJ1-6	CASSLGAGTGDSPLHF	TGTGCCAGCAGCCTTGGAGCCGGGACAGGGGACTCACCCCTCCACTTT
TRBV2	NA	13	NA	TRBJ2-1	CASRENSYNEQFF	TGTGCCAGCAGGGAAAACTCCTACAATGAGCAGTTCTTC
TRBV6-5	TRBD2	13	NA	TRBJ2-2	CASGRENTGELFF	TGTGCCAGCGGGAGGGAGAACACCGGGGAGCTGTTTTTT
TRBV6-2/TRBV6-3	NA	11	NA	TRBJ2-2	CASSKAGELFF	TGTGCCAGCAGTAAAGCCGGGGAGCTGTTTTTT
TRBV7-9	NA	13	NA	TRBJ1-2	CASSLEQLFGYTF	TGTGCCAGCAGCTTAGAACAGCTGTTTGGCTACACCTTC
TRBV11-2	NA	14	NA	TRBJ2-3	CASSLGSSSDTQYF	TGTGCCAGCAGCTTAGGTAGCAGCTCAGATACGCAGTATTTT
TRBV28	NA	14	NA	TRBJ1-1	CASSLPQGNTEAFF	TGTGCCAGCAGTTTACCTCAGGGGAACACTGAAGCTTTCTTT
TRBV18	NA	14	NA	TRBJ1-2	CASSPRSTDYGYTF	TGTGCCAGCTCACCAAGGTCGACAGATTATGGCTACACCTTC
TRBV9	NA	12	NA	TRBJ1-1	CASSVAEGEAFF	TGTGCCAGCAGCGTAGCTGAGGGAGAAGCTTTCTTT
TRBV7-2	NA	12	NA	TRBJ2-7	CASSSPTYEQYF	TGTGCCAGCAGCTCGCCTACCTACGAGCAGTACTTC
TRBV6-6	NA	15	NA	TRBJ2-3	CASSSYGPGADTQYF	TGTGCCAGCAGCTCCTATGGTCCTGGGGCAGATACGCAGTATTTT
TRBV19	NA	15	NA	TRBJ2-1	CASSIPASSYNEQFF	TGTGCCAGTAGTATTCCGGCAAGCTCCTACAATGAGCAGTTCTTC
TRBV7-2	NA	13	NA	TRBJ2-3	CASSQAREDTQYF	TGTGCCAGCAGTCAGGCCCGCGAAGATACGCAGTATTTT
TRBV9	NA	15	NA	TRBJ2-7	CASSVETGQSYEQYF	TGTGCCAGCAGCGTCGAGACGGGACAATCCTACGAGCAGTACTTC
TRBV19	TRBD1	15	NA	TRBJ2-5	CASRFWDRDQETQYF	TGTGCCAGTAGATTCTGGGACAGGGACCAAGAGACCCAGTACTTC
TRBV2	TRBD1	15	once	TRBJ1-4	CASERDRANNEKLFF	TGTGCCAGCGAGAGGGACAGGGCTAATAATGAAAAACTGTTTTTT
TRBV9	TRBD2	16	NA	TRBJ2-3	CASSGTGTSGADTQYF	TGTGCCAGCAGCGGCACCGGGACTAGCGGCGCAGATACGCAGTATTTT
TRBV7-9	NA	12	NA	TRBJ1-2	CASSLVDRGYTF	TGTGCCAGCAGCTTAGTGGACCGCGGCTACACCTTC
TRBV25-1	TRBD1	14	NA	TRBJ1-2	CASSDRDREGGYTF	TGTGCCAGCAGTGATCGGGACAGGGAGGGTGGCTACACCTTC
TRBV18	TRBD1	13	NA	TRBJ1-5	CASGQVSNQPQHF	TGTGCCAGCGGACAGGTCAGCAATCAGCCCCAGCATTTT
TRBV28	NA	17	NA	TRBJ1-1	CASSLWNSGVPDREAFF	TGTGCCAGCAGTTTATGGAACAGCGGGGTGCCAGACCGTGAAGCTTTCTTT
TRBV14	TRBD2	16	NA	TRBJ2-5	CASSHGQRGGRRAQYF	TGTGCCAGCAGCCATGGTCAGCGGGGGGGCCGCAGAGCCCAGTACTTC
TRBV27	NA	14	NA	TRBJ1-2	CASSLARSNYGYTF	TGTGCCAGCAGTTTAGCCAGAAGTAACTATGGCTACACCTTC
TRBV2	NA	12	NA	TRBJ2-5	CAGGPTQETQYF	TGTGCCGGCGGTCCTACTCAAGAGACCCAGTACTTC
TRBV20-1	TRBD2	16	once	TRBJ2-7	CSASSGLADRSYEQYF	TGCAGTGCTAGTTCGGGACTAGCGGACCGCTCCTACGAGCAGTACTTC
TRBV6-5	NA	16	NA	TRBJ1-6	CASSSARGGRNSPLHF	TGTGCCAGCAGTTCCGCCCGGGGGGGGCGTAATTCACCCCTCCACTTT
TRBV3-1/TRBV3-2	TRBD1	17	few	TRBJ2-2	CASSQEGQGLWTGELFF	TGTGCCAGCAGCCAAGAGGGACAGGGGCTGTGGACCGGGGAGCTGTTTTTT
TRBV5-8	NA	14	NA	TRBJ1-5	CASRYNREVGPQHF	TGTGCCAGCAGATATAACAGGGAGGTCGGGCCCCAGCATTTT
TRBV4-3	NA	15	NA	TRBJ2-5	CASSQGGQGLETQYF	TGCGCCAGCAGCCAAGGAGGCCAGGGGTTGGAGACCCAGTACTTC
TRBV5-1	TRBD1	15	few	TRBJ1-3	CASSARTGFGNTIYF	TGCGCCAGCAGCGCAAGGACAGGGTTTGGAAACACCATATATTTT
TRBV25-1	NA	13	NA	TRBJ1-4	CASSERWNEKLFF	TGTGCCAGCAGTGAACGGTGGAATGAAAAACTGTTTTTT
TRBV2	TRBD2	13	NA	TRBJ2-1	CASTRTSGRGLFF	TGTGCCAGCACCAGGACTAGCGGGAGAGGCCTGTTCTTC
TRBV27	NA	13	few	TRBJ2-7	CASSLPGRLEQYF	TGTGCCAGCAGTCTACCCGGGCGTCTCGAGCAGTACTTC
TRBV4-1	TRBD1	14	few	TRBJ2-7	CASSQRTGVGEQYF	TGCGCCAGCAGCCAGAGAACAGGGGTAGGCGAGCAGTACTTC